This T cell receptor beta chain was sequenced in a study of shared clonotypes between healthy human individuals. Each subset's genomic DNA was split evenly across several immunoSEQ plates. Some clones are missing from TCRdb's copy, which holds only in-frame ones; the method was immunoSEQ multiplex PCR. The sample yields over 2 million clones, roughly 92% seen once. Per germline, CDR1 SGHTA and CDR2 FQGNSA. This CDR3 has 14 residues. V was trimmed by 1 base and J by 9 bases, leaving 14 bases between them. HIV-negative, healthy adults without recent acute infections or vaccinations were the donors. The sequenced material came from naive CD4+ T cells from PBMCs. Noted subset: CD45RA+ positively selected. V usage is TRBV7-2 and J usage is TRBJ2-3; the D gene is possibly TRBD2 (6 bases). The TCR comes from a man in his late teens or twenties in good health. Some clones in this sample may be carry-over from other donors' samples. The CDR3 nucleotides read TGTGCCAGCAGCTTAGGGGGACTCAGCAGCACGCAGTATTTT. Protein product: CASSLGGLSSTQYF.